Following are 25 T cell receptor beta chains from one sample sequenced in a study of PD-1 blockade in mismatch repair-deficient tumors. As to time point: approximately 9-day in vitro stimulation with candidate mutation-associated neoantigen peptide 1. Method: immunoSEQ multiplex PCR; TCRdb's copy keeps in-frame clones and lacks some. Of roughly 9,000 clones listed, more than 75% are singletons. No cognate antigen is known for these TCRs. Material: cells cultured in vitro, obtained from a patient treated with pembrolizumab. The receptors shown here come from an adult with mismatch repair-deficient cancer.

The V call is TRBV28, the J call TRBJ2-4; possible D gene TRBD1, 5 bases. The germline V gene has CDR1 MDHEN and CDR2 SYDVKM. The CDR3 runs 14 residues. V shed 5 bases and J shed 2 bases, with 10 bases lying between them. The CDR3 protein is CASSPREPKNIQYF. The CDR3 nucleotides read TGTGCCAGCAGTCCCAGGGAACCCAAAAACATTCAGTACTTC.

J is TRBJ2-3 and V is TRBV30; tentatively, D is TRBD1 (6 bases). Germline CDR1 GTSNPN, CDR2 SVGIG (reference sequence). V was shortened by 0 bases and J by 6 bases, with 10 bases between the two germline ends. This CDR3 has 13 amino acids. CDR3 in DNA: TGTGCCTGGAGTGTGGACAGCCCCGATACGCAGTATTTT. Protein product: CAWSVDSPDTQYF.

This clone has a single count. The V call is TRBV28, the J call TRBJ2-1; TRBD2 matches at 11 bases. Germline V CDR1 and CDR2: MDHEN, SYDVKM. The CDR3 extends over 16 amino acids. V shed 5 bases and J 4 bases; nucleotides not matched to a gene: 7. CDR3 nucleotide sequence: TGTGCCAGCAGTACCCGGGGACTAGCGGAGTACAATGAGCAGTTCTTC. As protein: CASSTRGLAEYNEQFF.

This clone qualifies as large. The V and J genes are TRBV5-4 and TRBJ2-1, with TRBD1 identical over 7 bases. Germline V gives CDR1 SGHNT, CDR2 YYREEE (reference sequence). The CDR3 is made up of 16 amino acids. With V trimmed by 5 bases and J by 10 bases, 18 bases remained unmatched. CDR3 residues: CASRPERDSPAVEQFF. CDR3 DNA: TGTGCCAGCAGACCTGAGAGGGACAGCCCCGCCGTGGAGCAGTTCTTC.

By proportion, this clone is medium-sized. CDR3 coding DNA: TGTGCCAGCAGCCCAACTTTACAGGGGAGGGCCTACGAGCAGTACTTC. Its translation is CASSPTLQGRAYEQYF. This chain links TRBV13 with TRBJ2-7; tentatively, D is TRBD1 or TRBD2 (7 bases each). V was trimmed by 5 bases and J by 2 bases, leaving 19 bases between them. CDR1 and CDR2 (germline): PRHDT, FYEKMQ (reference sequence). The CDR3 runs to 16 residues.

The chain has TRBV7-3 and TRBJ1-4, with a weak D call TRBD1 (6 bases). Germline values: CDR1 SGHTA, CDR2 FQGTGA. V was pared by 2 bases and J by 8 bases, with 15 bases between. The length of the CDR3 is 15 residues. The CDR3 loop reads CASSLQPGAGEKLFF. The DNA of the CDR3 is TGTGCCAGCAGCTTACAGCCGGGGGCGGGAGAAAAACTGTTTTTT.

The rearrangement joins TRBV4-2 to TRBJ2-1; possibly TRBD2 for D (5 bases). The CDR3 consists of 17 residues. CDR1 is LGHNA, CDR2 YNFKEQ, per germline. The germline V and J ends were trimmed by 3 bases and 1 base, with 16 bases remaining between them. This chain's CDR3 is CASSHHHKAESYNEQFF. The CDR3 coding sequence is TGTGCCAGCAGCCACCACCATAAAGCGGAGTCCTACAATGAGCAGTTCTTC.

The chain uses TRBV5-4 and TRBJ2-7, with D possibly TRBD1 on 5 matching bases. Trimming removed 6 bases from V and 5 bases from J, with 18 bases in between. Germline CDR1 reads SGHNT; CDR2 reads YYREEE (reference sequence). The CDR3 is made up of 14 amino acids. Here the CDR3 reads CASNLWGSPNEQYF. The CDR3 DNA is TGTGCCAGCAACCTATGGGGCTCCCCGAACGAGCAGTACTTC. The variable domain in full, completed from reference TRBV5-4 and TRBJ2-7, reads ETGVTQSPTHLIKTRGQQVTLRCSSQSGHNTVSWYQQALGQGPQFIFQYYREEENGRGNFPPRFSGLQFPNYSSELNVNALELDDSALYLCASNLWGSPNEQYFGPGTRLTVT.

The rearrangement links TRBV2 to TRBJ2-1; D possibly corresponds to TRBD2 (5 bases). There are 10 residues in the CDR3. Germline loops: CDR1 SNHLY, CDR2 FYNNEI. V was trimmed by 8 bases and J by 12 bases, leaving 11 bases between them. CDR3 loop: CASRGSVQFF. The CDR3 DNA follows: TGTGCCAGCCGAGGGAGCGTGCAGTTCTTC.

This clone was found once. The chain joins TRBV27 to TRBJ2-1; no definite D call. V was trimmed by 0 bases and J by 4 bases, leaving 4 bases between them. Germline loops: CDR1 MNHEY, CDR2 SMNVEV (reference sequence). The length of the CDR3 is 13 residues. The CDR3 protein is CASSLSQYNEQFF. CDR3 bases: TGTGCCAGCAGTTTATCCCAGTACAATGAGCAGTTCTTC.

The CDR3 DNA reads TGTGCCAGCAGTGCCCCGGGGTCCCCCACCAAAGGGCAGTTCTTC. It codes for CASSAPGSPTKGQFF. The genes are TRBV28 and TRBJ2-1; TRBD2 is a possible D gene (5 bases). From germline, CDR1 is MDHEN and CDR2 SYDVKM. The CDR3 contains 15 residues. With 5 bases removed from V and 12 bases from J, the gap between germline ends came to 23 bases.

The sample holds one count of this clone. The chain is built from TRBV2 and TRBJ2-1, with 14 bases lining up with TRBD2. Germline CDR1 and CDR2: SNHLY and FYNNEI. There are 18 residues in the CDR3. Germline trimming cut 2 bases from V and 0 bases from J; bases unmatched to any gene: 3. CDR3 DNA sequence: TGTGCCAGCAGTGAAATAGGGACTAGCGGGAGCTCCTACAATGAGCAGTTCTTC. Residues: CASSEIGTSGSSYNEQFF.

The V and J genes are TRBV19 and TRBJ2-1, with TRBD1 identical over 8 bases. The V segment lost 1 base and the J segment 3 bases; nucleotides outside the gene matches: 5. CDR3 size: 16 residues. Germline assignment: CDR1 LNHDA and CDR2 SQIVND (reference sequence). This CDR3 reads CASSIARTGFYNEQFF. The CDR3 nucleotides read TGTGCCAGTAGTATAGCAAGGACAGGGTTCTACAATGAGCAGTTCTTC. Full variable domain (missing parts from reference TRBV19 and TRBJ2-1): DGGITQSPKYLFRKEGQNVTLSCEQNLNHDAMYWYRQDPGQGLRLIYYSQIVNDFQKGDIAEGYSVSREKKESFPLTVTSAQKNPTAFYLCASSIARTGFYNEQFFGPGTRLTVL.

The chain links TRBV27 to TRBJ2-7; D possibly matches TRBD1 or TRBD2 (5 bases each). V shed 10 bases and J shed 6 bases, with 13 bases lying between them. The CDR3 is 11 residues long. Germline V gene sequence: CDR1 MNHEY, CDR2 SMNVEV (reference sequence). CDR3 sequence: CATSRGGEQYF. The CDR3 DNA sequence: TGTGCCACATCGAGGGGTGGCGAGCAGTACTTC.

In this sample, this clone turned up a few times. This rearrangement joins TRBV7-3 to TRBJ2-7; D gene ambiguous. CDR3 length equals 13 residues. Germline V gene data show CDR1 as SGHTA and CDR2 as FQGTGA. Trimming shortened V by 2 bases and J by 0 bases, and 5 bases separated the two germline ends. Here the CDR3 reads CASSLSNSYEQYF. The CDR3 DNA follows: TGTGCCAGCAGCTTATCAAACTCCTACGAGCAGTACTTC.

The rearrangement uses TRBV27 and TRBJ1-1, with D unresolved. V was pared by 2 bases and J by 3 bases, with 10 bases between. CDR1 is MNHEY, CDR2 SMNVEV, per germline (reference sequence). CDR3 length: 14 amino acids. CDR3 nucleotides: TGTGCCAGCAGTTTACCCCCGCAGGACACTGAAGCTTTCTTT. Translating gives CASSLPPQDTEAFF.

This rearrangement joins TRBV4-2 to TRBJ1-4; 7 nucleotides match TRBD1. This CDR3 contains 16 residues. The V segment lost 4 bases and the J segment 2 bases; nucleotides outside the gene matches: 7. Germline values: CDR1 LGHNA, CDR2 YNFKEQ. CDR3 amino acids: CASSPRQGFTNEKLFF. The DNA for the CDR3 is TGTGCCAGCAGCCCGCGACAGGGCTTTACTAATGAAAAACTGTTTTTT.

The rearrangement joins TRBV19 to TRBJ2-1; 8 bases agree with TRBD2. CDR3 length equals 14 residues. The germline V gene encodes CDR1 LNHDA and CDR2 SQIVND (reference sequence). J lost 5 bases, V lost 7 bases, and 7 bases had no gene match. The CDR3 DNA reads TGTGCCAGTAAAAAGCGGGAGACTAACAATGAGCAGTTCTTC. It specifies CASKKRETNNEQFF.

The chain recombines TRBV18 with TRBJ1-4; 8 bases map to TRBD1. CDR3 length equals 16 residues. The germline V gene has CDR1 KGHSH and CDR2 LQKENI. V lost 7 bases, J lost 0 bases, and 7 bases stayed unmatched. The CDR3 loop is CASLSRQGSTNEKLFF. CDR3 DNA sequence: TGTGCCAGCTTAAGCCGACAGGGGTCAACTAATGAAAAACTGTTTTTT. The entire variable domain, with the rest obtained from reference TRBV18 and TRBJ1-4, is as follows: NAGVMQNPRHLVRRRGQEARLRCSPMKGHSHVYWYRQLPEEGLKFMVYLQKENIIDESGMPKERFSAEFPKEGPSILRIQQVVRGDSAAYFCASLSRQGSTNEKLFFGSGTQLSVL.

The CDR3 DNA is TGCGCCAGCAGTGACCCCGGGACAGGGGATGAGCAGTTCTTC. It yields the protein CASSDPGTGDEQFF. The rearrangement joins TRBV10-2 to TRBJ2-1; TRBD1 matches at 10 bases. Germline values: CDR1 WSHSY, CDR2 SAAADI. CDR3 length equals 14 residues. V lost 3 bases and J lost 8; bases outside the gene matches: 4.

The chain has TRBV5-1 and TRBJ2-7; D is ambiguous. Germline V CDR1 and CDR2: SGHRS, YFSETQ. V shed 3 bases and J shed 5 bases, with 9 bases lying between them. The CDR3 contains 12 residues. This chain's CDR3 is CASSSAFHEQYF. CDR3 bases: TGCGCCAGCAGCTCAGCCTTCCACGAGCAGTACTTC.

V is TRBV5-4 and J is TRBJ2-7; a weak D match, TRBD2 (5 bases). The germline V gene has CDR1 SGHNT and CDR2 YYREEE (reference sequence). This CDR3 region has 16 residues. Trimming pared 0 bases from V and 0 bases from J, leaving 13 bases between. As DNA, the CDR3 is TGTGCCAGCAGCTTGGGCCAAAAGCGGAGCTCCTACGAGCAGTACTTC. Translation: CASSLGQKRSSYEQYF. Looking up the rest from reference TRBV5-4 and TRBJ2-7 gives the full variable domain: ETGVTQSPTHLIKTRGQQVTLRCSSQSGHNTVSWYQQALGQGPQFIFQYYREEENGRGNFPPRFSGLQFPNYSSELNVNALELDDSALYLCASSLGQKRSSYEQYFGPGTRLTVT.

The J gene is TRBJ2-5, the V gene TRBV18; the D gene is possibly TRBD1 (5 bases). Germline CDR1 and CDR2: KGHSH and LQKENI. This CDR3 region has 13 residues. Trimming took off 6 bases at V and 1 base at J, with 9 bases between the two ends. CDR3 sequence (DNA): TGTGCCAGCTCTGACAGCCTCCAAGAGACCCAGTACTTC. Its translation is CASSDSLQETQYF.

The chain couples TRBV18 to TRBJ1-1, with a tentative D call TRBD1 (6 bases). CDR1 is KGHSH, CDR2 LQKENI, per germline. The CDR3 covers 14 residues. Trimming removed 3 bases at V and 5 bases at J, with 13 bases between. The CDR3 sequence: CASSPGRQGTEAFF. For the CDR3, the DNA is TGTGCCAGCTCACCGGGGCGTCAGGGGACTGAAGCTTTCTTT.

This clone showed up just once. The genes are TRBV11-3 and TRBJ2-7; perhaps TRBD1 as D (6 bases). The CDR3 consists of 14 residues. Trimming took off 5 bases at V and 2 bases at J, with 13 bases between the two ends. Germline V gene sequence: CDR1 SGHNT, CDR2 YENEEA. CDR3 amino acids: CASSKYRDTYEQYF. The CDR3 nucleotides are TGTGCCAGCAGCAAATACCGGGACACCTACGAGCAGTACTTC.